The clone carrying this TCR beta chain appeared once. Antigen unknown. The sample is drawn from a study of OX40 agonist ivuxolimab in advanced cancers. The ends were cut back, 3 bases at V and 10 bases at J, with 7 bases in the middle. The CDR3 is 12 amino acids. Germline loops: CDR1 WSHSY, CDR2 SAAADI. Study results and limitations: CD8+ T cells (on average) carried more expanded clones than CD4+ T cells. At doses 0.1 to 3.0 mg/kg, CD4+ and CD8+ clones expanded.

Sequenced by immunoSEQ multiplex PCR; TCRdb stores in-frame clones only, minus some. Here the sample spans over 20,000 clones, 75% to 80% being singletons. The material sequenced was CD4+ or CD8+ T cells sorted from blood, taken in a trial of the OX40 agonist ivuxolimab. The chain couples TRBV10-2 to TRBJ1-6; D may be TRBD1 (5 bases). The TCR comes from an adult with an advanced solid tumor such as melanoma, head and neck, liver or kidney cancer. This CDR3 is CASSDSGSPLHF. CDR3 in DNA: TGCGCCAGCAGTGACTCAGGGTCACCCCTCCACTTT.